These 32 T cell receptor beta chains were sequenced from one sample in a study of siplizumab effects on memory and regulatory T cells. Generated by immunoSEQ multiplex PCR, the TCRdb table keeps only in-frame clones and is missing some. The sample consists of about 50,000 clones, around 97% of them appearing once. The sequenced sample was naive CD8+ T cells sorted from blood. These receptors were obtained from a human donor in good health.

The chain couples TRBV5-1 to TRBJ1-1; 7 bases match TRBD1. This CDR3 has 15 residues. J was trimmed by 1 base and V by 2 bases; bases with no gene match: 5. CDR1 SGHRS and CDR2 YFSETQ come from the germline V gene. CDR3 region: CASSFEGASNTEAFF. For the CDR3, the DNA is TGCGCCAGCAGCTTCGAGGGGGCCTCGAACACTGAAGCTTTCTTT.

The chain carries TRBV27 and TRBJ2-7, with D perhaps TRBD2 (5 bases). The length of the CDR3 is 14 residues. The germline V and J ends were trimmed by 3 bases and 0 bases, with 9 bases remaining between them. Germline CDR1 reads MNHEY; CDR2 reads SMNVEV (reference sequence). The CDR3 sequence is CASSFQRSSYEQYF. CDR3 nucleotide sequence: TGTGCCAGCAGTTTTCAGCGGAGCTCCTACGAGCAGTACTTC.

The J gene is TRBJ2-1, the V gene TRBV5-1; D not certain. Trimming removed 1 base from V and 0 bases from J, with 8 bases in between. Germline loops: CDR1 SGHRS, CDR2 YFSETQ. CDR3 length: 15 residues. The CDR3 DNA is TGCGCCAGCAGCTTGTTCGCAGGCTCCTACAATGAGCAGTTCTTC. Protein product: CASSLFAGSYNEQFF.

This chain joins TRBV5-4 and TRBJ2-7, with TRBD2 identical over 8 bases. V lost 2 bases and J lost 4; bases outside the gene matches: 8. This CDR3 comprises 15 residues. CDR1 and CDR2 (germline): SGHNT, YYREEE (reference sequence). The CDR3 nucleotides are TGTGCCAGCAGCTTTGGTAGCGGGGTCCCATACGAGCAGTACTTC. Amino acids: CASSFGSGVPYEQYF.

The rearrangement links TRBV28 to TRBJ2-7, with 9 bases matching TRBD2. The CDR3 covers 14 residues. J lost 3 bases, V lost 8 bases, and 8 bases had no gene match. CDR1 and CDR2 from the germline V gene are MDHEN and SYDVKM. The CDR3 nucleotides are TGTGCCAGCGAGACGGGGACTAGCAGCTACGAGCAGTACTTC. This sequence encodes CASETGTSSYEQYF.

J is TRBJ2-3 and V is TRBV11-3; 7 bases line up with TRBD1. V shed 0 bases, J shed 4 bases, and the junction held 1 base outside the gene matches. The CDR3 spans 14 residues. CDR1 and CDR2 (germline): SGHNT, YENEEA. For the CDR3, the DNA is TGTGCCAGCAGCTTAGAACAGGGGTCAGATACGCAGTATTTT. Amino acids: CASSLEQGSDTQYF.

The rearrangement uses TRBV4-1 and TRBJ2-3, with 8 bases that match TRBD1. CDR3 size: 16 residues. Germline V gene lookup returns CDR1 MGHRA and CDR2 YSYEKL. V trimming: 3 bases; J trimming: 5 bases; junction bases outside the gene matches: 10. Written as DNA, the CDR3 is TGCGCCAGCAGCCAGGACGGACAGGGTAAGGGAGATACGCAGTATTTT. It specifies CASSQDGQGKGDTQYF.

This chain joins TRBV13 and TRBJ2-5; 13 nucleotides line up with TRBD2. With V trimmed by 4 bases and J by 4 bases, 3 bases remained unmatched. The CDR3 is 15 residues long. Germline values: CDR1 PRHDT, CDR2 FYEKMQ (reference sequence). CDR3 nucleotides: TGTGCCAGCAGCTCAGGACTAGCGGGAGCAGAGACCCAGTACTTC. This gives the protein CASSSGLAGAETQYF.

The chain couples TRBV7-3 to TRBJ1-5, with D unresolved. Germline V lookup: CDR1 SGHTA, CDR2 FQGTGA. V shed 2 bases and J shed 4 bases, with 6 bases lying between them. CDR3 length: 13 residues. CDR3 in DNA: TGTGCCAGCAGCTTAGACACGAATCAGCCCCAGCATTTT. Its protein is CASSLDTNQPQHF.

V is TRBV5-8 and J is TRBJ1-1, with D uncertain. Deletions cut 7 bases from V and 1 base from J, with 14 bases between. The germline V gene has CDR1 SGHTS and CDR2 YDEGEE. The CDR3 has 14 residues. In DNA form, the CDR3 reads TGTGCCAGCTGCCTTGGCTGGCAGAACACTGAAGCTTTCTTT. Translating it yields CASCLGWQNTEAFF.

The rearrangement links TRBV10-2 to TRBJ2-1; 8 bases line up with TRBD2. Germline-derived CDR1 and CDR2 are WSHSY and SAAADI. With V trimmed by 7 bases and J by 8 bases, 10 bases remained unmatched. The CDR3 consists of 14 residues. The CDR3 is CASTGVAGFDEQFF. The CDR3 DNA is TGCGCCAGCACCGGGGTAGCGGGATTCGATGAGCAGTTCTTC.

The chain joins TRBV2 to TRBJ2-5, with D perhaps matching TRBD1 or TRBD2 (6 bases each). The CDR3 consists of 15 residues. Trimming took 7 bases from V and 1 from J, leaving 16 bases between them. Germline loops: CDR1 SNHLY, CDR2 FYNNEI. CDR3 in DNA: TGTGCCAGCACTCAGGGGACTGGTCTCCAAGAGACCCAGTACTTC. Translation: CASTQGTGLQETQYF.

This clone has a single count. The J gene is TRBJ2-7, the V gene TRBV10-2, with D unresolved. V was cut by 10 bases and J by 2 bases, with 15 bases left in between. Germline values: CDR1 WSHSY, CDR2 SAAADI. The length of the CDR3 is 13 residues. The CDR3 loop reads CATVSGPTYEQYF. Here the CDR3 DNA reads TGCGCCACCGTCAGTGGGCCAACCTACGAGCAGTACTTC.

The chain links TRBV19 to TRBJ2-5; 8 bases agree with TRBD2. V trimming: 2 bases; J trimming: 2 bases; junction bases outside the gene matches: 1. The CDR3 extends over 14 amino acids. Per the germline V gene, CDR1 is LNHDA and CDR2 is SQIVND (reference sequence). The DNA for the CDR3 is TGTGCCAGTAGTATACCGGGAGGGCAAGAGACCCAGTACTTC. Its translation is CASSIPGGQETQYF.

This clone has a single count. The chain employs TRBV5-1 and TRBJ2-3; a possible D gene is TRBD2 (5 bases). The germline V gene encodes CDR1 SGHRS and CDR2 YFSETQ. Trimming shortened V by 0 bases and J by 0 bases, and 23 bases separated the two germline ends. CDR3 length: 20 amino acids. The CDR3 region has the DNA TGCGCCAGCAGCTTGGTGGCTAGCACGGAGATCTCTTCAAGCACAGATACGCAGTATTTT. Protein: CASSLVASTEISSSTDTQYF.

This chain joins TRBV6-5 and TRBJ1-3; D remains ambiguous. V lost 4 bases, J lost 0 bases, and 13 bases lay in between. There are 16 residues in the CDR3. The germline V gene encodes CDR1 MNHEY and CDR2 SVGAGI. CDR3 coding DNA: TGTGCCAGCAGTTTTTCGGTCCCACTCTCTGGAAACACCATATATTTT. It translates to CASSFSVPLSGNTIYF.

The rearrangement links TRBV28 to TRBJ2-7; maybe TRBD1 (5 bases). The V and J ends lost 3 bases and 0 bases respectively, with 9 bases between them. Germline loops: CDR1 MDHEN, CDR2 SYDVKM. This CDR3 has 14 residues. CDR3 amino acids: CASSFSDSSYEQYF. As DNA, the CDR3 is TGTGCCAGCAGTTTTAGTGACAGCTCCTACGAGCAGTACTTC.

Concerning this clone: Its ends do not fully match the called genes, so a read error is possible. The CDR3 bases are TGTGCTAGCAGACCCGGGACAGGTTCTACCGGGGAGCTGTTTTTT. Protein product: CASRPGTGSTGELFF. V is TRBV7-7 and J is TRBJ2-2, with TRBD1 matching over 8 bases. CDR1 SSHAT and CDR2 FNYEAQ come from the germline V gene (reference sequence). This CDR3 is 15 amino acids long.

The genes are TRBV6-5 and TRBJ1-1, with 10 bases lining up with TRBD1. Germline CDR1 reads MNHEY; CDR2 reads SVGAGI. This CDR3 region has 14 residues. V shed 4 bases, J shed 4 bases, and the junction held 3 bases outside the gene matches. The CDR3 loop is CASSSGQGVTEAFF. The CDR3 DNA follows: TGTGCCAGCAGTTCCGGACAGGGGGTCACTGAAGCTTTCTTT.

The chain carries TRBV30 and TRBJ2-3; the match to TRBD1 covers 9 bases. Germline CDR1 GTSNPN, CDR2 SVGIG (reference sequence). The CDR3 is 16 amino acids. Trimming took 2 bases from V and 6 from J; bases not matched to a gene: 12. The CDR3 sequence: CAWSFIDRGTGDTQYF. CDR3 in DNA: TGTGCCTGGAGTTTTATCGACAGGGGGACAGGTGATACGCAGTATTTT.

The rearrangement links TRBV4-2 to TRBJ1-6; a possible D gene is TRBD1 (6 bases). Trimming pared 3 bases from V and 8 bases from J, leaving 11 bases between. This CDR3 has 14 amino acids. Germline CDR1 reads LGHNA; CDR2 reads YNFKEQ. This CDR3 is CASSHRDTYSPLHF. CDR3 coding DNA: TGTGCCAGCAGCCACCGGGACACCTATTCACCCCTCCACTTT.

This chain links TRBV27 with TRBJ1-1; D uncertain. Germline CDR1 reads MNHEY; CDR2 reads SMNVEV (reference sequence). The CDR3 runs to 12 residues. V was pared by 0 bases and J by 7 bases, with 6 bases between. CDR3 region: CASSLSSGEAFF. Written as DNA, the CDR3 is TGTGCCAGCAGTTTATCGAGTGGTGAAGCTTTCTTT.

The V and J genes are TRBV29-1 and TRBJ1-3; D is perhaps TRBD1 (5 bases). The V gene lost 5 bases and the J gene lost 2 bases, with 7 bases spanning the gap. The CDR3 has 12 amino acids. Germline V lookup: CDR1 SQVTM, CDR2 ANQGSEA. The CDR3 DNA reads as TGCAGCGTTACAGGAGCTGGAAACACCATATATTTT. Protein sequence: CSVTGAGNTIYF. Full variable domain (outside the CDR3, taken from reference TRBV29-1 and TRBJ1-3): SAVISQKPSRDICQRGTSLTIQCQVDSQVTMMFWYRQQPGQSLTLIATANQGSEATYESGFVIDKFPISRPNLTFSTLTVSNMSPEDSSIYLCSVTGAGNTIYFGEGSWLTVV.

This chain uses TRBV9 with TRBJ2-3; 8 nucleotides line up with TRBD1. The CDR3 extends over 15 amino acids. V gave up 4 bases and J gave up 4 bases; unmatched junction bases: 8. Looked up from germline, CDR1 is SGDLS and CDR2 is YYNGEE. DNA of the CDR3: TGTGCCAGCAGCCCGGCCGGGACAGGTGCAGATACGCAGTATTTT. Protein: CASSPAGTGADTQYF.

The V call is TRBV7-8, the J call TRBJ2-7; the D gene is possibly TRBD2 (6 bases). The CDR3 sequence is 15 residues long. The germline gives CDR1 SGHVS, CDR2 FQNEAQ. V lost 4 bases and J lost 1, with 14 bases in between. The chain's CDR3 is CASSYARGGSYEQYF. The CDR3 bases are TGTGCCAGCAGCTACGCCCGGGGAGGATCCTACGAGCAGTACTTC.

The chain couples TRBV27 to TRBJ2-6, with 9 bases aligning to TRBD1. The CDR3 has 17 residues. CDR1 and CDR2 from the germline V gene are MNHEY and SMNVEV (reference sequence). Trimming at V came to 4 bases and at J to 2 bases, leaving 6 bases not matched to a gene. The CDR3 here is CASSSGTGWTGANVLTF. The CDR3 DNA is TGTGCCAGCAGTTCCGGGACAGGGTGGACTGGGGCCAACGTCCTGACTTTC.

CDR3 DNA sequence: TGTGCCAGCAGTCAGGCCGTAGGACAGATCTACGAGCAGTACTTC. Its translation is CASSQAVGQIYEQYF. The V call is TRBV11-3, the J call TRBJ2-7, with D possibly matching TRBD1 (6 bases). The CDR3 covers 15 residues. Per germline, CDR1 SGHNT and CDR2 YENEEA. Trimming pared 6 bases from V and 3 bases from J, leaving 18 bases between.

The rearrangement joins TRBV29-1 to TRBJ2-1, with 9 positions matching TRBD2. With 2 bases clipped from V and 9 bases from J, the junction kept 11 bases outside the gene matches. CDR1 SQVTM and CDR2 ANQGSEA come from the germline V gene. The length of the CDR3 is 15 residues. The CDR3 bases are TGCAGCGTTGAAATAGTTAGCGGGAGTGGTGTTGAGCAGTTCTTC. It translates to CSVEIVSGSGVEQFF.

The chain joins TRBV9 to TRBJ2-5; tentatively, D is TRBD2 (5 bases). This CDR3 is built from 14 residues. Trimming pared 4 bases from V and 2 bases from J, leaving 12 bases between. Germline CDR1 reads SGDLS; CDR2 reads YYNGEE. Written as DNA, the CDR3 is TGTGCCAGCAGCTCAGGACTGGTTCAAGAGACCCAGTACTTC. Amino acids: CASSSGLVQETQYF.

This chain links TRBV30 with TRBJ2-2; TRBD1 aligns across 11 bases. The CDR3 length is 17 residues. CDR1 is GTSNPN and CDR2 is SVGIG in the germline V gene (reference sequence). Unmatched junction bases numbered 8, after V lost 1 base and J lost 4 bases. CDR3 region: CAWSGLYGTGGTGELFF. CDR3 coding DNA: TGTGCCTGGAGTGGCCTATACGGGACAGGGGGCACCGGGGAGCTGTTTTTT.

This chain connects TRBV29-1 to TRBJ2-3, with D maybe TRBD2 (6 bases). Germline CDR1 and CDR2: SQVTM and ANQGSEA. The germline V and J ends were trimmed by 0 bases and 3 bases, with 19 bases remaining between them. The CDR3 sequence is 17 residues long. The CDR3 DNA reads as TGCAGCGTTGAAGATCCAGCTAGCGAGAGCTCAACAGATACGCAGTATTTT. Translated: CSVEDPASESSTDTQYF.

This chain connects TRBV7-6 to TRBJ2-7; either TRBD1 or TRBD2 may fit D (5 bases each). V gave up 2 bases and J gave up 1 base, with 18 bases separating them. Per germline, CDR1 SGHVS and CDR2 FNYEAQ. This CDR3 comprises 17 residues. The CDR3 DNA reads as TGTGCCAGCAGCTTATCGCCCGGGGTGGGGCAGTCCTACGAGCAGTACTTC. Its protein product is CASSLSPGVGQSYEQYF. Together with reference TRBV7-6 and TRBJ2-7, the CDR3 gives the full variable domain: GAGVSQSPRYKVTKRGQDVALRCDPISGHVSLYWYRQALGQGPEFLTYFNYEAQQDKSGLPNDRFSAERPEGSISTLTIQRTEQRDSAMYRCASSLSPGVGQSYEQYFGPGTRLTVT.